One and the same sample provided the 24 T cell receptor beta chains below, sequenced in a study of T cell changes during pregnancy in multiple sclerosis. Assay: immunoSEQ multiplex PCR; the TCRdb copy retains only in-frame clones and omits some. The sample lists approximately 89,000 clones; 90% to 95% were seen once. The specimen comprised peripheral blood, sampled in the third trimester of pregnancy. The receptors were gathered from a female donor with multiple sclerosis, enrolled in a pregnancy study.

V usage is TRBV5-4 and J usage is TRBJ2-1, with a tentative D call TRBD2 (6 bases). Per the germline V gene, CDR1 is SGHNT and CDR2 is YYREEE (reference sequence). The CDR3 is 14 amino acids. Trimming removed 4 bases from V and 4 bases from J, with 12 bases in between. CDR3 residues: CASSRDFIYNEQFF. The CDR3 DNA sequence: TGTGCCAGCAGCCGGGACTTTATATACAATGAGCAGTTCTTC.

V usage is TRBV5-1 and J usage is TRBJ2-1; TRBD2 agrees at 14 bases. The CDR3 runs to 17 residues. After removal of 4 bases from V and 4 bases from J, the junction contained 7 bases not matched to a gene. Germline values: CDR1 SGHRS, CDR2 YFSETQ. DNA for the CDR3: TGCGCCAGCAGCCTGGGGACTAGCGGGAGAACGTACAATGAGCAGTTCTTC. Residues: CASSLGTSGRTYNEQFF.

V gene TRBV19 combines with J gene TRBJ1-5; D is undetermined. Trimming took off 1 base at V and 2 bases at J, with 12 bases between the two ends. The CDR3 is 16 amino acids. CDR1 is LNHDA, CDR2 SQIVND, per germline (reference sequence). The CDR3 DNA reads TGTGCCAGTAGTATAGTTGGCCGGAGAGGCAATCAGCCCCAGCATTTT. Translating it yields CASSIVGRRGNQPQHF. Together with reference TRBV19 and TRBJ1-5, the CDR3 gives the full variable domain: DGGITQSPKYLFRKEGQNVTLSCEQNLNHDAMYWYRQDPGQGLRLIYYSQIVNDFQKGDIAEGYSVSREKKESFPLTVTSAQKNPTAFYLCASSIVGRRGNQPQHFGDGTRLSIL.

The chain is built from TRBV19 and TRBJ1-5, with a possible D match to TRBD1 (6 bases). Trimming left V 6 bases short and J 6 bases short, with 15 bases between. Per germline, CDR1 LNHDA and CDR2 SQIVND (reference sequence). There are 14 residues in the CDR3. The CDR3 region is CASSQGLVGQPQHF. CDR3 in DNA: TGTGCCAGTAGCCAGGGGCTCGTCGGTCAGCCCCAGCATTTT.

This clone was recorded once. This chain uses TRBV19 with TRBJ2-5, with D perhaps TRBD2 (6 bases). The CDR3 runs 15 residues. Trimming took off 3 bases at V and 5 bases at J, with 16 bases between the two ends. Germline V gene data show CDR1 as LNHDA and CDR2 as SQIVND (reference sequence). CDR3 loop: CASSIQPGVGETQYF. The CDR3 region has the DNA TGTGCCAGTAGTATCCAGCCGGGGGTTGGTGAGACCCAGTACTTC.

This chain joins TRBV4-3 and TRBJ2-7; D remains ambiguous. Trimming removed 0 bases at V and 2 bases at J, with 5 bases between. CDR1 is LGHNA and CDR2 is YSLEER in the germline V gene. The CDR3 has 13 residues. For the CDR3, the DNA is TGCGCCAGCAGCCAAGATTTAACCTACGAGCAGTACTTC. Encoded protein: CASSQDLTYEQYF.

The chain couples TRBV25-1 to TRBJ2-5; 11 bases match TRBD2. CDR1 and CDR2 (germline): MGHDK, SYGVNS. With 5 bases clipped from V and 2 bases from J, the junction kept 4 bases outside the gene matches. The CDR3 length is 15 residues. CDR3 bases: TGTGCCAGCAGTACTAGCGGGAGCACACAAGAGACCCAGTACTTC. This encodes CASSTSGSTQETQYF.

This rearrangement joins TRBV6-6 to TRBJ2-3; TRBD2 agrees at 9 bases. This CDR3 has 16 residues. V shed 8 bases, J shed 2 bases, and the junction held 11 bases outside the gene matches. Germline-derived CDR1 and CDR2 are MNHNY and SVGAGI (reference sequence). Here the CDR3 DNA reads TGTGCCAGCGATGGGGAAATAGCGGGAGTCACAGATACGCAGTATTTT. Protein: CASDGEIAGVTDTQYF.

This clone appeared a single time. The chain joins TRBV28 to TRBJ2-3, with D perhaps TRBD1 (8 bases). The ends were cut back, 5 bases at V and 2 bases at J, with 14 bases in the middle. Germline V gene data show CDR1 as MDHEN and CDR2 as SYDVKM. The CDR3 has 15 residues. The CDR3 nucleotides are TGTGCCAGCAGTAAACAGGGGGGGTACACAGATACGCAGTATTTT. It translates to CASSKQGGYTDTQYF.

The V gene is TRBV30, the J gene TRBJ2-7; D ambiguous. In germline, CDR1 is GTSNPN, CDR2 SVGIG (reference sequence). This CDR3 contains 13 residues. V lost 0 bases and J lost 2, with 8 bases in between. In DNA, the CDR3 is TGTGCCTGGAGTGTACGCAGCGCCTACGAGCAGTACTTC. Encoded protein: CAWSVRSAYEQYF.

The chain is built from TRBV29-1 and TRBJ2-7; 7 nucleotides agree with TRBD2. V was clipped by 6 bases and J by 7 bases; unmatched bases: 27. This CDR3 has 18 residues. Looked up from germline, CDR1 is SQVTM and CDR2 is ANQGSEA. In nucleotides, the CDR3 is TGCAGCGTAGCTCCTTCCACCGAGCGGGGCTGGGGGAGAGGGGAGCAGTACTTC. As protein: CSVAPSTERGWGRGEQYF.

The chain is built from TRBV6-6 and TRBJ1-5, with TRBD1 as a possible D gene (6 bases). The CDR3 loop spans 15 amino acids. CDR1 MNHNY and CDR2 SVGAGI come from the germline V gene (reference sequence). The ends were cut back, 6 bases at V and 4 bases at J, with 16 bases in the middle. CDR3 protein: CASSPDDRSNQPQHF. The CDR3 nucleotides are TGTGCCAGCAGCCCGGATGACAGGTCAAATCAGCCCCAGCATTTT.

The CDR3 DNA reads as TGTGCCAGCAGTTTTAGGGGCGGGAGGTCGCACGAGCAGTACTTC. This encodes CASSFRGGRSHEQYF. This rearrangement joins TRBV28 to TRBJ2-7; 8 nucleotides match TRBD2. CDR3 length: 15 residues. From germline, CDR1 is MDHEN and CDR2 SYDVKM. The V and J ends lost 3 bases and 5 bases, in that order; junction bases with no gene match: 9.

The J gene is TRBJ2-1, the V gene TRBV5-1; D not resolved. In germline, CDR1 is SGHRS, CDR2 YFSETQ. V was clipped by 4 bases and J by 1 base, with 18 bases between them. The length of the CDR3 is 17 residues. The CDR3 loop reads CASSALLLEASYNEQFF. The CDR3 nucleotides are TGCGCCAGCAGCGCCCTTTTGCTAGAAGCGTCCTACAATGAGCAGTTCTTC.

The chain couples TRBV28 to TRBJ1-2; D gene ambiguous. The V gene's germline CDR1 is MDHEN and CDR2 SYDVKM. The length of the CDR3 is 12 residues. V lost 2 bases and J lost 4, with 5 bases in between. The CDR3 here is CASSLAGYGYTF. In DNA form, the CDR3 reads TGTGCCAGCAGTTTAGCGGGCTATGGCTACACCTTC.

V is TRBV10-2 and J is TRBJ1-2, with 9 bases lining up with TRBD1. The length of the CDR3 is 13 residues. V gave up 3 bases and J gave up 7 bases; unmatched junction bases: 3. Per the germline V gene, CDR1 is WSHSY and CDR2 is SAAADI. The CDR3 nucleotides are TGCGCCAGCAGTGAACAGGGGGCGTTTGGCTACACCTTC. Translating gives CASSEQGAFGYTF.

The chain employs TRBV5-4 and TRBJ1-2, with a weak D call TRBD1 (5 bases). The CDR3 spans 14 residues. Deletions cut 0 bases from V and 5 bases from J, with 11 bases between. Germline V gene sequence: CDR1 SGHNT, CDR2 YYREEE (reference sequence). The CDR3 sequence is CASSLAGRDYGYTF. The CDR3 region has the DNA TGTGCCAGCAGCTTGGCCGGCAGGGATTATGGCTACACCTTC.

The gene calls are TRBV27 and TRBJ2-1, with a weak D call TRBD2 (5 bases). In germline, CDR1 is MNHEY, CDR2 SMNVEV (reference sequence). Trimming removed 6 bases at V and 7 bases at J, with 13 bases between. This CDR3 is 13 amino acids long. The DNA for the CDR3 is TGTGCCAGCAGCTACACGGGGTTAAATGAGCAGTTCTTC. The encoded protein is CASSYTGLNEQFF.

This chain joins TRBV4-1 and TRBJ1-2, with unresolved D. CDR3 length equals 13 residues. Trimming cost V 3 bases and J 4 bases, with 9 bases left between them. Germline CDR1 reads MGHRA; CDR2 reads YSYEKL. The CDR3 protein is CASSQFPSYGYTF. The CDR3 nucleotides read TGCGCCAGCAGCCAGTTCCCTAGCTATGGCTACACCTTC.

Regarding this clone: The sample holds other DNA sequences that translate to the same CDR3. The chain combines TRBV27 with TRBJ1-1, with D unclear. The CDR3 is 13 amino acids. Germline values: CDR1 MNHEY, CDR2 SMNVEV (reference sequence). V lost 3 bases and J 1 base, leaving 6 bases between the germline ends. In DNA form, the CDR3 reads TGTGCCAGCAGTTTCTCAGGGAACACTGAAGCTTTCTTT. It encodes CASSFSGNTEAFF.

The chain recombines TRBV28 with TRBJ2-2; 9 bases fit TRBD2. The germline V gene has CDR1 MDHEN and CDR2 SYDVKM. The CDR3 extends over 16 amino acids. J lost 1 base, V lost 0 bases, and 0 bases had no gene match. CDR3 sequence reads: CASSLWTSGNTGELFF. In nucleotides, the CDR3 is TGTGCCAGCAGTTTATGGACTAGCGGGAACACCGGGGAGCTGTTTTTT.

The J gene is TRBJ2-3, the V gene TRBV19, with TRBD1 matching 7 bases. Germline V lookup: CDR1 LNHDA, CDR2 SQIVND (reference sequence). The V segment lost 7 bases and the J segment 0 bases; nucleotides outside the gene matches: 4. CDR3 length: 14 amino acids. In DNA, the CDR3 is TGTGCCAGTACCCCGGACAGGAGCACAGATACGCAGTATTTT. This encodes CASTPDRSTDTQYF.

This clone was seen a single time. This sequence joins TRBV27 and TRBJ2-6; 10 bases agree with TRBD1. With V trimmed by 7 bases and J by 0 bases, 9 bases remained unmatched. This CDR3 is built from 18 residues. The germline V gene has CDR1 MNHEY and CDR2 SMNVEV (reference sequence). The CDR3 spells CASIPRWTGGSGANVLTF. The DNA for the CDR3 is TGTGCCAGCATTCCCCGGTGGACAGGGGGCTCTGGGGCCAACGTCCTGACTTTC.

The rearrangement joins TRBV7-2 to TRBJ1-4, with D perhaps TRBD1 (5 bases). This CDR3 comprises 14 residues. V was shortened by 5 bases and J by 0 bases, with 7 bases between the two germline ends. Germline CDR1 and CDR2: SGHTA and FQGNSA. The CDR3 sequence is CASSRQPTNEKLFF. DNA of the CDR3: TGTGCCAGCAGCCGACAGCCAACTAATGAAAAACTGTTTTTT.